These 4 T cell receptor beta chains originate from one sample sequenced in a study of cytomegalovirus exposure and HLA in healthy donors. PCR was performed using 60 Vbeta and 13 Jbeta primers. Clones were sequenced by immunoSEQ multiplex PCR, and TCRdb holds only the in-frame ones, with some missing. Of about 59,000 clones detected, under 80% appear once; the ten largest clones hold approximately 6.3%. Sequencing input: PBMCs. These receptors all come from a man aged 25 to 40 in good health and CMV-seropositive.

A note on this clone: An end of the junction does not agree with germline; a read error may underlie this. The chain couples TRBV7-9 to TRBJ2-3, with 8 bases fitting TRBD2. This CDR3 is 15 amino acids long. The germline V gene encodes CDR1 SEHNR and CDR2 FQNEAQ (reference sequence). This CDR3 reads CASSARGGRTGTQYF. CDR3 DNA sequence: TGTGCCAGCAGCGCCCGGGGGGGCCGCACAGGTACGCAGTATTTT.

This clone was counted a few times. The rearrangement links TRBV5-4 to TRBJ2-5; 11 bases fit TRBD1. This CDR3 comprises 14 residues. J lost 5 bases, V lost 4 bases, and 4 bases had no gene match. Germline CDR1 SGHNT, CDR2 YYREEE (reference sequence). The CDR3 sequence is CASSGQGAGETQYF. CDR3 in DNA: TGTGCCAGCAGCGGACAGGGGGCGGGGGAGACCCAGTACTTC.

The chain couples TRBV12-2 to TRBJ2-2; TRBD2 reflects the table's D call only, with no check against the DNA. TRBV12-2 is termed a pseudogene. The CDR3 contains 16 residues. The CDR3 bases are TGTGCAAGTCGCCTCCAGACTAGCGGGGCTACCGGGGAGCTGTTTTTT. Protein sequence: CASRLQTSGATGELFF.

This clone was seen more than once but under ten times. The chain is built from TRBV5-1 and TRBJ1-1, with 7 nucleotides matching TRBD1. Germline V gives CDR1 SGHRS, CDR2 YFSETQ. After removal of 0 bases from V and 6 bases from J, the junction contained 2 bases not matched to a gene. The CDR3 sequence is 13 residues long. DNA of the CDR3: TGCGCCAGCAGCTTGGGAGGGGGCCCTGAAGCTTTCTTT. Translating gives CASSLGGGPEAFF.